Listed below are T cell receptor beta chains from one sample, sequenced in a study of T cell repertoires in cytomegalovirus infection. TCRdb re-derived calls from the reads in MiXCR, one entry per CDR3 protein. The sample holds 150,000 to 200,000 distinct CDR3 sequences; 17% are singletons and the top ten take approximately 18%. The sequenced material came from CD8+ T cells from PBMCs. Receptor source: a human donor in good health (CMV status not recorded). Some clones in this sample may be carry-over from other donors' samples. Each CDR3 is given with its conserved first and last residue. A D gene is named only where the DNA matches it firmly. Rows give clone size only sometimes, using once, few, many, or a class for an expanded clone.

j_gene | abundance | v_gene | d_gene | CDR3aa | CDR3nt
TRBJ1-1 | - | TRBV10-2 | - | CASSEGRRMNTEAFF | TGCGCCAGCAGTGAGGGCAGGCGCATGAACACTGAAGCTTTCTTT
TRBJ1-5 | - | TRBV28 | - | CASSFHSGSDQPQHF | TGTGCCAGCAGTTTTCATTCGGGGTCTGATCAGCCCCAGCATTTT
TRBJ2-3 | - | TRBV7-6 | - | CASSLATGGRGDTQYF | TGTGCCAGCAGCTTAGCGACAGGCGGACGGGGAGATACGCAGTATTTT
TRBJ2-3 | - | TRBV7-9 | - | CASSSDSPRFTDTQYF | TGTGCCAGCAGCTCGGACAGCCCTAGATTCACAGATACGCAGTATTTT
TRBJ1-5 | few | TRBV7-2 | - | CASSLAHRGTSNQPQHF | TGTGCCAGCAGCTTAGCTCATAGGGGAACGAGCAATCAGCCCCAGCATTTT
TRBJ1-1 | few | TRBV6-2/TRBV6-3 | - | CATTGGQETFF | TGTGCCACTACCGGGGGGCAGGAAACTTTCTTT
TRBJ2-3 | - | TRBV7-2 | TRBD1 | CASSSWDSIPLTDTQYF | TGTGCCAGCAGCTCTTGGGACAGTATACCCCTCACAGATACGCAGTATTTT
TRBJ1-1 | - | TRBV7-9 | TRBD1 | CASSRDSYRTNTEAFF | TGTGCCAGCAGCCGGGACAGCTACCGCACGAACACTGAAGCTTTCTTT
TRBJ2-1 | - | TRBV12-3/TRBV12-4 | - | CASSFTGQDNEQFF | TGTGCCAGCAGTTTCACCGGGCAGGACAATGAGCAGTTCTTC
TRBJ2-7 | - | TRBV7-9 | - | CASSLTSGTFGEQYF | TGTGCCAGCAGCTTGACCTCCGGGACCTTCGGCGAGCAGTACTTC
TRBJ2-1 | - | TRBV7-6 | TRBD2 | CASSLIRTSWGEQFF | TGTGCCAGCAGCTTAATACGGACTAGCTGGGGCGAGCAGTTCTTC
TRBJ2-3 | - | TRBV28 | - | CASTQTGITDTQYF | TGTGCCAGCACCCAGACCGGGATCACAGATACGCAGTATTTT
TRBJ1-2 | few | TRBV7-9 | - | CASSGRGLNYGYTF | TGTGCCAGCAGCGGACGGGGGCTTAACTATGGCTACACCTTC
TRBJ2-1 | few | TRBV6-1 | - | CASKKKGRENEQFF | TGTGCCAGCAAAAAGAAGGGCAGGGAAAATGAGCAGTTCTTC
TRBJ2-1 | - | TRBV7-9 | TRBD2 | CASSNRGTSGAYNEQFF | TGTGCCAGCAGCAACAGAGGGACTAGCGGAGCCTACAATGAGCAGTTCTTC
TRBJ1-5 | few | TRBV7-9 | - | CASSPLDRAGQPQHF | TGTGCCAGCAGCCCTTTGGACCGGGCAGGTCAGCCCCAGCATTTT
TRBJ2-7 | many | TRBV7-2 | - | CASSLGLTLDSYEQYF | TGTGCCAGCAGCTTAGGACTGACACTCGATTCCTACGAGCAGTACTTC
TRBJ2-7 | few | TRBV14 | - | CASSQGVGSRALGEQYF | TGTGCCAGCAGCCAAGGGGTCGGGAGCAGAGCGCTTGGCGAGCAGTACTTC
TRBJ2-1 | - | TRBV5-1 | - | CASSVSASLVSYNEQFF | TGCGCCAGCAGCGTCTCTGCGTCCCTTGTATCCTACAATGAGCAGTTCTTC
TRBJ2-3 | few | TRBV6-4 | - | CASSDPEPDPTTDTQYF | TGTGCCAGCAGTGACCCCGAACCCGACCCAACCACAGATACGCAGTATTTT
TRBJ1-1 | few | TRBV7-2 | - | CASSFYDRNTEAFF | TGTGCCAGCAGCTTCTACGACAGGAACACTGAAGCTTTCTTT
TRBJ2-5 | - | TRBV7-9 | - | CASSGLRDFLKTQYF | TGTGCCAGCAGCGGACTCCGGGACTTTCTGAAGACCCAGTACTTC
TRBJ2-4 | few | TRBV29-1 | TRBD1 | CSVVDRGQYF | TGCAGCGTTGTAGACAGGGGTCAGTACTTC
TRBJ2-7 | many | TRBV6-2/TRBV6-3 | TRBD1 | CASRPTGFFYEQYF | TGTGCCAGCAGACCGACAGGGTTTTTCTACGAGCAGTACTTC
TRBJ2-6 | - | TRBV4-3 | - | CASSQEKLDGANVLTF | TGCGCCAGCAGCCAAGAAAAGTTGGATGGGGCCAACGTCCTGACTTTC
TRBJ2-2 | - | TRBV20-1 | TRBD1 | CSAPDRVTGELFF | TGCAGTGCCCCGGACAGGGTGACCGGGGAGCTGTTTTTT
TRBJ2-7 | few | TRBV7-2 | - | CASSDGQSYEQYF | TGTGCCAGCAGCGATGGACAGTCCTACGAGCAGTACTTC
TRBJ2-5 | - | TRBV7-3 | - | CASSLDGTQYF | TGTGCCAGCAGCTTAGACGGGACCCAGTACTTC
TRBJ2-1 | - | TRBV7-3 | - | CASSSSGGQYNEQFF | TGTGCCAGCAGCTCTTCGGGGGGACAGTACAATGAGCAGTTCTTC
TRBJ1-1 | - | TRBV6-5 | - | CASSYVGGRETEAFF | TGTGCCAGCAGTTACGTCGGTGGCAGGGAAACTGAAGCTTTCTTT
TRBJ2-5 | few | TRBV20-1 | TRBD2 | CSARALRLAGQETQYF | TGCAGTGCTAGGGCTCTTCGACTAGCGGGTCAAGAGACCCAGTACTTC
TRBJ2-1 | medium-sized | TRBV7-9 | - | CASSLGAPNEQFF | TGTGCCAGCAGCTTAGGAGCTCCCAATGAGCAGTTCTTC
TRBJ2-7 | - | TRBV7-8 | TRBD2 | CASTPPGGPHEQYF | TGTGCCAGCACCCCTCCGGGGGGGCCACACGAGCAGTACTTC
TRBJ2-1 | - | TRBV9 | - | CASSPRSNEQFF | TGTGCCAGCAGTCCTCGGAGTAATGAGCAGTTCTTC
TRBJ2-1 | few | TRBV7-2 | TRBD1 | CASSSPHRQGLGEQFF | TGTGCCAGCAGCTCCCCCCACAGACAGGGTTTGGGTGAGCAGTTCTTC
TRBJ2-7 | - | TRBV7-2 | - | CASSPVTGSYEQYF | TGTGCCAGCAGCCCAGTGACAGGCTCCTACGAGCAGTACTTC
TRBJ2-1 | few | TRBV6-5 | TRBD2 | CASTVGWTSGKTSSYNEQFF | TGTGCCAGCACCGTAGGGTGGACTAGCGGAAAAACAAGCTCCTACAATGAGCAGTTCTTC
TRBJ1-5 | few | TRBV20-1 | - | CSAQPEVRQPQHF | TGCAGTGCCCAGCCGGAGGTTCGGCAGCCCCAGCATTTT
TRBJ2-7 | - | TRBV28 | TRBD1 | CASTYGQGAYEQYF | TGTGCCAGCACCTATGGACAGGGGGCCTACGAGCAGTACTTC
TRBJ2-1 | few | TRBV7-6 | - | CAQGYNEQFF | TGTGCGCAGGGTTACAATGAGCAGTTCTTC
TRBJ2-1 | - | TRBV7-6 | - | CASSLSSPGGSYNEQFF | TGTGCCAGCAGCTTATCGTCCCCTGGCGGCTCTTACAATGAGCAGTTCTTC
TRBJ2-5 | many | TRBV5-5 | TRBD2 | CASSPIRMTSGGRETQYF | TGTGCCAGCAGCCCAATTAGGATGACTAGCGGGGGGAGAGAGACCCAGTACTTC
TRBJ2-5 | few | TRBV14 | - | CASSQFRGLQETQYF | TGTGCCAGCAGCCAGTTCAGGGGTTTGCAAGAGACCCAGTACTTC
TRBJ1-2 | - | TRBV20-1 | - | CSAPYIGATFSYGYTF | TGCAGTGCTCCCTATATCGGGGCCACGTTTAGCTATGGCTACACCTTC
TRBJ1-1 | - | TRBV25-1 | TRBD1 | CASSETGLGTEAFF | TGTGCCAGCAGTGAGACAGGGTTAGGGACTGAAGCTTTCTTT
TRBJ2-3 | - | TRBV7-1 | - | CASATDTQYF | TGTGCCAGCGCTACAGATACGCAGTATTTT
TRBJ2-1 | - | TRBV6-6 | - | CASSYVGRGSYNEQFF | TGTGCCAGCAGTTACGTCGGCAGGGGATCCTACAATGAGCAGTTCTTC
TRBJ1-1 | - | TRBV12-3/TRBV12-4 | TRBD1 | CASSPGTGVWWEAFF | TGTGCCAGCAGCCCCGGGACAGGGGTTTGGTGGGAAGCTTTCTTT
TRBJ2-7 | - | TRBV12-3/TRBV12-4 | - | CASSLRGRGDEQYF | TGTGCCAGCAGTTTGAGGGGCAGGGGCGACGAGCAGTACTTC
TRBJ2-7 | - | TRBV6-2/TRBV6-3 | TRBD2 | CASSGLAVRGEQYF | TGTGCCAGCAGCGGACTAGCAGTTAGGGGCGAGCAGTACTTC
TRBJ2-3 | - | TRBV11-3 | TRBD2 | CASSSPSGRGLDTQYF | TGTGCCAGCAGCTCACCTAGCGGGAGAGGTCTGGATACGCAGTATTTT
TRBJ2-1 | many | TRBV11-1 | - | CASSPGGEQFF | TGTGCCAGCAGCCCCGGAGGTGAGCAGTTCTTC